These 15 T cell receptor beta chains share one sample of origin, sequenced in a study of shared clonotypes between healthy human individuals. Generated by immunoSEQ multiplex PCR, the TCRdb table keeps only in-frame clones and is missing some. Of about 2.3 million clones listed, 80% to 95% are singletons. What was sequenced was naive CD4+ T cells from PBMCs. As for subset: CD45RA+ positively selected. Source of these receptors: a man aged 18-30 years in good health. Some clones in this sample may be carry-over from other donors' samples.

A word on this clone: The sample has other DNA sequences that encode this CDR3 too. The chain is built from TRBV5-1 and TRBJ1-3; TRBD1 matches 8 bases. Germline CDR1 is SGHRS and CDR2 is YFSETQ. This CDR3 spans 14 amino acids. The J segment lost 4 bases and the V segment lost 2 bases, leaving 2 bases of the junction unmatched. The CDR3 DNA is TGCGCCAGCAGCTTTGGGACAGGAGGAAACACCATATATTTT. Translated, it gives CASSFGTGGNTIYF. The full variable domain, in which reference TRBV5-1 and TRBJ1-3 provide the parts outside the CDR3, is KAGVTQTPRYLIKTRGQQVTLSCSPISGHRSVSWYQQTPGQGLQFLFEYFSETQRNKGNFPGRFSGRQFSNSRSEMNVSTLELGDSALYLCASSFGTGGNTIYFGEGSWLTVV.

The chain recombines TRBV7-8 with TRBJ2-1; D unresolved. V was trimmed by 2 bases and J by 6 bases, leaving 11 bases between them. CDR3 length: 14 amino acids. Germline V lookup: CDR1 SGHVS, CDR2 FQNEAQ. The CDR3 here is CASSLLRSPNEQFF. DNA of the CDR3: TGTGCCAGCAGCTTACTGAGATCGCCCAATGAGCAGTTCTTC.

This chain joins TRBV5-1 and TRBJ2-1; weak D call: TRBD2 (5 bases). CDR1 SGHRS and CDR2 YFSETQ come from the germline V gene. This CDR3 has 15 residues. V lost 1 base and J 5 bases, leaving 13 bases between the germline ends. CDR3 in amino acids: CASSLWSGNNNEQFF. The CDR3 DNA follows: TGCGCCAGCAGCTTGTGGAGCGGAAACAACAATGAGCAGTTCTTC.

The rearrangement links TRBV14 to TRBJ2-1; 7 bases agree with TRBD1. The CDR3 contains 14 residues. Trimming cost V 2 bases and J 11 bases; bases outside gene matches: 9. CDR1 and CDR2 from the germline V gene are SGHDN and FVKESK. This CDR3 reads CASSQRDSNFQQFF. The CDR3 DNA follows: TGTGCCAGCAGCCAACGGGACAGCAATTTTCAGCAGTTCTTC. Variable domain in full (rest from reference TRBV14 and TRBJ2-1): EAGVTQFPSHSVIEKGQTVTLRCDPISGHDNLYWYRRVMGKEIKFLLHFVKESKQDESGMPNNRFLAERTGGTYSTLKVQPAELEDSGVYFCASSQRDSNFQQFFGPGTRLTVL.

A remark on this clone: The same CDR3 also results from other DNA sequences found in this sample. The V gene is TRBV6-5, the J gene TRBJ2-7; D is ambiguous. CDR3 length: 15 residues. Germline V lookup: CDR1 MNHEY, CDR2 SVGAGI. Between the trimmed V and J ends, which lost 0 bases and 2 bases, there was a span of 11 bases. The CDR3 DNA reads TGTGCCAGCAGTTACTCGCGAAGAGGCCCCTACGAGCAGTACTTC. The encoded protein is CASSYSRRGPYEQYF.

This clone appeared a few times. The chain couples TRBV10-3 to TRBJ2-7; maybe TRBD2 (5 bases). The CDR3 is made up of 12 amino acids. Germline CDR1 is ENHRY and CDR2 is SYGVKD. Trimming removed 7 bases at V and 1 base at J, with 8 bases between. The CDR3 sequence is CAIKGGSYEQYF. CDR3 nucleotide sequence: TGTGCCATCAAGGGCGGGTCCTACGAGCAGTACTTC.

The chain combines TRBV9 with TRBJ2-3; 7 bases fit TRBD2. The germline CDR1 and CDR2 sequences are SGDLS and YYNGEE. V lost 7 bases and J lost 3; bases outside the gene matches: 8. This CDR3 contains 14 residues. The CDR3 nucleotides read TGTGCCAGCGGGAAATGGGAGGGAACAGATACGCAGTATTTT. Residues: CASGKWEGTDTQYF.

The genes are TRBV4-1 and TRBJ2-1; D may correspond to TRBD1 or TRBD2 (6 bases each). The CDR3 runs 16 residues. With 1 base removed from V and 0 bases from J, the gap between germline ends came to 10 bases. In germline, CDR1 is MGHRA, CDR2 YSYEKL. CDR3 loop: CASSQVGGPSYNEQFF. DNA for the CDR3: TGCGCCAGCAGCCAAGTCGGGGGCCCCTCCTACAATGAGCAGTTCTTC.

The gene calls are TRBV29-1 and TRBJ2-3; TRBD2 aligns across 9 bases. Per germline, CDR1 SQVTM and CDR2 ANQGSEA. This CDR3 has 15 residues. V gave up 1 base and J gave up 5 bases; unmatched junction bases: 7. The DNA of the CDR3 is TGCAGCGTTGAAGGAGGCGGGAGGGCCGTAGATACGCAGTATTTT. Protein sequence: CSVEGGGRAVDTQYF.

The CDR3 loop is CASRHSSGTGYEQYF. As DNA, the CDR3 is TGTGCCAGCCGCCACTCTTCCGGGACAGGGTACGAGCAGTACTTC. V usage is TRBV27 and J usage is TRBJ2-7; 9 bases are a match to TRBD1. The CDR3 is 15 residues long. CDR1 and CDR2 (germline): MNHEY, SMNVEV (reference sequence). The trim removed 8 bases at V and 4 bases at J, leaving 12 bases unmatched.

The chain employs TRBV6-1 and TRBJ2-7, with unresolved D. CDR3 length equals 15 residues. Germline lookup yields CDR1 MNHNS and CDR2 SASEGT. The V end was cut by 6 bases, the J end by 4 bases, with 19 bases between. The CDR3 coding sequence is TGTGCCAGCAGAAATCAAGGCCCTGGGCGGTACGAGCAGTACTTC. The encoded protein is CASRNQGPGRYEQYF.

Of note for this clone: A read error may account for a junction end that differs from germline. The chain carries TRBV5-1 and TRBJ2-5, with 12 positions matching TRBD2. The CDR3 has 17 residues. The germline V gene encodes CDR1 SGHRS and CDR2 YFSETQ. This CDR3 is CASSLASGRAVGETQYF. The CDR3, as DNA: TGCGCCAGCAGTTTGGCTAGCGGGAGGGCCGTGGGGGAGACCCAGTACTTC.

This chain connects TRBV5-1 to TRBJ1-1; D remains unclear. The CDR3 covers 14 residues. Germline CDR1 SGHRS, CDR2 YFSETQ. Trimming stripped 5 bases from V and 4 bases from J, with 15 bases between. The CDR3 reads CASRELGLVTEAFF. The CDR3 coding sequence is TGCGCCAGCAGGGAGTTGGGTTTGGTCACTGAAGCTTTCTTT.

This chain links TRBV6-1 with TRBJ2-7; no firm D call. In germline, CDR1 is MNHNS, CDR2 SASEGT. Trimming removed 6 bases at V and 2 bases at J, with 14 bases between. The CDR3 length is 14 residues. CDR3 amino acids: CASRYRNPPYEQYF. CDR3 sequence (DNA): TGTGCCAGCAGATATCGGAACCCCCCCTACGAGCAGTACTTC.

Remarks on this clone: The same CDR3 is also encoded by other DNA sequences in this sample. The V and J genes are TRBV20-1 and TRBJ2-5, with D tentatively TRBD1 (5 bases). Trimming took 6 bases from V and 5 from J, leaving 10 bases between them. The CDR3 has 11 residues. The V gene's germline CDR1 is DFQATT and CDR2 SNEGSKA (reference sequence). This CDR3 is CSAAKGETQYF. CDR3 sequence (DNA): TGCAGTGCCGCCAAGGGGGAGACCCAGTACTTC.